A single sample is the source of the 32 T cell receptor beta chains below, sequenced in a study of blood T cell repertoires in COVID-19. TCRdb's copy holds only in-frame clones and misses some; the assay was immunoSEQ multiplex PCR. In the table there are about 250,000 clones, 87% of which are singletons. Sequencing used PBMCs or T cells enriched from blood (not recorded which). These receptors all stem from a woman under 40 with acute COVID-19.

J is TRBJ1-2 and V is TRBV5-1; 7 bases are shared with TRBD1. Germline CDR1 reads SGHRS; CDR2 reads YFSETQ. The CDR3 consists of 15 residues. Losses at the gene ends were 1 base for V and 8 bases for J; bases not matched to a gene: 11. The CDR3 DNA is TGCGCCAGCAGCTTGACAGGGGCCCTCACCCCGGGCTACACCTTC. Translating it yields CASSLTGALTPGYTF.

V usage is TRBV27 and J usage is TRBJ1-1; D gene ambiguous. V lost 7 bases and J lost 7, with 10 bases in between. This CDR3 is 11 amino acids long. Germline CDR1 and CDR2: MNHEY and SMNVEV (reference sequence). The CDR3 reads CASKTGFEAFF. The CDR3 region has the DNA TGTGCCAGCAAAACCGGGTTTGAAGCTTTCTTT.

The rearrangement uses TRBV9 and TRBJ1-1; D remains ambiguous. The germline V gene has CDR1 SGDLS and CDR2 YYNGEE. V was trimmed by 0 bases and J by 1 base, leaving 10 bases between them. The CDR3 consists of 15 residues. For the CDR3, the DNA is TGTGCCAGCAGCGTAGTAGGAGAACCGAACACTGAAGCTTTCTTT. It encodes CASSVVGEPNTEAFF. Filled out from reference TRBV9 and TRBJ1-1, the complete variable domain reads DSGVTQTPKHLITATGQRVTLRCSPRSGDLSVYWYQQSLDQGLQFLIQYYNGEERAKGNILERFSAQQFPDLHSELNLSSLELGDSALYFCASSVVGEPNTEAFFGQGTRLTVV.

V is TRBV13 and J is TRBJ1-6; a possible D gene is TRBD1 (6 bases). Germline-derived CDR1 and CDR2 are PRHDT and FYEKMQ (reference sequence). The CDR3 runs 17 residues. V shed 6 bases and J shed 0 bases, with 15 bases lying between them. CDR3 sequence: CASSPGQMSSYNSPLHF. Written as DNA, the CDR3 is TGTGCCAGCAGTCCAGGACAGATGAGCTCCTATAATTCACCCCTCCACTTT.

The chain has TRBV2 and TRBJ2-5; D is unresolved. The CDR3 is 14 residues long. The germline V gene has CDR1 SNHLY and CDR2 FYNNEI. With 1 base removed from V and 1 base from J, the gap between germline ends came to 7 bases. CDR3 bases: TGTGCCAGCAGTGAAGTATCGGTCCAAGAGACCCAGTACTTC. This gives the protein CASSEVSVQETQYF.

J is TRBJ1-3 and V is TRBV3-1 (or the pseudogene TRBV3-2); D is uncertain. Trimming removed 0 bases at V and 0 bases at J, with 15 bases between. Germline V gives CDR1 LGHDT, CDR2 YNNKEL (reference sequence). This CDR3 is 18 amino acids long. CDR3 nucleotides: TGTGCCAGCAGCCAAGACTTCAGTGGAGGCCGCTCTGGAAACACCATATATTTT. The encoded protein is CASSQDFSGGRSGNTIYF.

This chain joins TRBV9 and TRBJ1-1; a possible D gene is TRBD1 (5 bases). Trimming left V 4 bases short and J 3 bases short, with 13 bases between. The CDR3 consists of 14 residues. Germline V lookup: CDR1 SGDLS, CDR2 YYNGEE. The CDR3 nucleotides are TGTGCCAGCAGCACCAGACAGTCCCACACTGAAGCTTTCTTT. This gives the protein CASSTRQSHTEAFF.

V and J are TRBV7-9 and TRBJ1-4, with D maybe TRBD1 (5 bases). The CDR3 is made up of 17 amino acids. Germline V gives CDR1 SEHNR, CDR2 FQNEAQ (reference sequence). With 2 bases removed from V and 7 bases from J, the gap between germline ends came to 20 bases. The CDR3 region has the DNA TGTGCCAGCAGCTTACGGGCCCAGGTGGCGGGGGTTGAAAAACTGTTTTTT. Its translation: CASSLRAQVAGVEKLFF.

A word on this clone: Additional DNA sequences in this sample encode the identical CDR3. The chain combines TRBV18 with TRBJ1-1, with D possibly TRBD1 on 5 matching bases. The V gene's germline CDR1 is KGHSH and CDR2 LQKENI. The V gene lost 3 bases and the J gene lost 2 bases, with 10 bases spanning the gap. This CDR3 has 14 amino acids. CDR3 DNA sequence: TGTGCCAGCTCACCGAGACAGAGCAACACTGAAGCTTTCTTT. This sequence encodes CASSPRQSNTEAFF.

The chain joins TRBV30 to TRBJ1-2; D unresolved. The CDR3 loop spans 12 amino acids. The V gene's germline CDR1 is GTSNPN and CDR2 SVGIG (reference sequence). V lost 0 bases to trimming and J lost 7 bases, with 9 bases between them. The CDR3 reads CAWSVRGSGYTF. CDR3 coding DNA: TGTGCCTGGAGTGTACGCGGGAGTGGCTACACCTTC.

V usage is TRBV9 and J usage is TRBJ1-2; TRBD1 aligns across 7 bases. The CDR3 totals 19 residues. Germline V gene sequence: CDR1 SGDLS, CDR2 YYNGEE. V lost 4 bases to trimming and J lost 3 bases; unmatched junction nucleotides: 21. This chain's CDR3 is CASSPIPGDSKGWDYGYTF. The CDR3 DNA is TGTGCCAGCAGCCCGATCCCGGGGGACAGTAAGGGCTGGGACTATGGCTACACCTTC.

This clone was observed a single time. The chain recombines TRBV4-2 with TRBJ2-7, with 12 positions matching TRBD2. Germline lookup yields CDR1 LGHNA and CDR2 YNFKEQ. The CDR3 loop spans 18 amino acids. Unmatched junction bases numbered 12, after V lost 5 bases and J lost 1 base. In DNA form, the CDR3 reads TGTGCCAGCAGCTACCGCGCGGGGACTAGCGGGTCTTCCTACGAGCAGTACTTC. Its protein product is CASSYRAGTSGSSYEQYF.

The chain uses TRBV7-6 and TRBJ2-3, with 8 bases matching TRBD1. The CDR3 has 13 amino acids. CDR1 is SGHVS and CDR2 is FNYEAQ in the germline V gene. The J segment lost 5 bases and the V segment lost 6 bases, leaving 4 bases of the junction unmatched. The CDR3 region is CASRPTGGDTQYF. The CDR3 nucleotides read TGTGCCAGCAGGCCTACAGGGGGAGATACGCAGTATTTT.

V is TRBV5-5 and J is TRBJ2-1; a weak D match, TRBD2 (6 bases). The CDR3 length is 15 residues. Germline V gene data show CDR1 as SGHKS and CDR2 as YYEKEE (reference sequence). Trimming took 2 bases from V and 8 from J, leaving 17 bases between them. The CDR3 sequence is CASSFIGSGLDEQFF. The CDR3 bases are TGTGCCAGCAGCTTTATAGGCAGCGGGCTTGATGAGCAGTTCTTC. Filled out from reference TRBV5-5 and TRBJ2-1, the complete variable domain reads DAGVTQSPTHLIKTRGQQVTLRCSPISGHKSVSWYQQVLGQGPQFIFQYYEKEERGRGNFPDRFSARQFPNYSSELNVNALLLGDSALYLCASSFIGSGLDEQFFGPGTRLTVL.

In DNA, the CDR3 is TGTGCCAGCAGTAAACTTACCGCAATTTCTTTTGGTAATGAAAAACTGTTTTTT. Translated: CASSKLTAISFGNEKLFF. The chain joins TRBV27 to TRBJ1-4, with D uncertain. Trimming took off 5 bases at V and 4 bases at J, with 23 bases between the two ends. CDR3 length: 18 amino acids. Germline V gene sequence: CDR1 MNHEY, CDR2 SMNVEV (reference sequence).

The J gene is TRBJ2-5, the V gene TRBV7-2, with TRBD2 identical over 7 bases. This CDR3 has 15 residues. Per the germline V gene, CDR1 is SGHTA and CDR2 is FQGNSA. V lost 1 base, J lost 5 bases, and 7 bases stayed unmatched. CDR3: CASSLVSGAGETQYF. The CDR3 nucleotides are TGTGCCAGCAGCTTAGTCAGCGGGGCAGGGGAGACCCAGTACTTC.

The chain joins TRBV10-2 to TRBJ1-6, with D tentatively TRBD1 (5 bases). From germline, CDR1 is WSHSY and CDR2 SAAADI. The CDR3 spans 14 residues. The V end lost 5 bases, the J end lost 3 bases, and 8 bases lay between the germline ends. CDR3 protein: CASSLTVYNSPLHF. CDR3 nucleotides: TGCGCCAGCAGTCTGACAGTCTATAATTCACCCCTCCACTTT.

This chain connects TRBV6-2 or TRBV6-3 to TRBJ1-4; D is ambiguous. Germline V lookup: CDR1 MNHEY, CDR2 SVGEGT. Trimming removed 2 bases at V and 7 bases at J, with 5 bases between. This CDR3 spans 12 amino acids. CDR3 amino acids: CASSYTSEKLFF. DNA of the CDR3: TGTGCCAGCAGTTACACTTCTGAAAAACTGTTTTTT.

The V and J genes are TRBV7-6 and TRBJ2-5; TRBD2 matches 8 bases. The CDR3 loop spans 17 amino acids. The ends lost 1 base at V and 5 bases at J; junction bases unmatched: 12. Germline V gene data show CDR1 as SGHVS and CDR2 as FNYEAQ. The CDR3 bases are TGTGCCAGCAGCTTAGTCCCGGGGGGGCTCCCGGGTGAGACCCAGTACTTC. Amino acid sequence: CASSLVPGGLPGETQYF. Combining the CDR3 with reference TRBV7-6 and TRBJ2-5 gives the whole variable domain GAGVSQSPRYKVTKRGQDVALRCDPISGHVSLYWYRQALGQGPEFLTYFNYEAQQDKSGLPNDRFSAERPEGSISTLTIQRTEQRDSAMYRCASSLVPGGLPGETQYFGPGTRLLVL.

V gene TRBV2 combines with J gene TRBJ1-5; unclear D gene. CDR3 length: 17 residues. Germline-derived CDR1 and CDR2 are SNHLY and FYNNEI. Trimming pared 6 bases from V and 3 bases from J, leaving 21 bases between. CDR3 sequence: CASSSVDRRDINQPQHF. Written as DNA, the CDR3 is TGTGCCAGCAGCTCCGTGGATCGGAGGGATATCAATCAGCCCCAGCATTTT.

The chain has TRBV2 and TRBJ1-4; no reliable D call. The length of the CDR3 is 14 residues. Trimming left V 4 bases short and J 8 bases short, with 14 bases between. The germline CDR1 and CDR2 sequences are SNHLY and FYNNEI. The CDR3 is CASSGAADREKLFF. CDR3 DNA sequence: TGTGCCAGCAGTGGAGCGGCGGATCGCGAAAAACTGTTTTTT.

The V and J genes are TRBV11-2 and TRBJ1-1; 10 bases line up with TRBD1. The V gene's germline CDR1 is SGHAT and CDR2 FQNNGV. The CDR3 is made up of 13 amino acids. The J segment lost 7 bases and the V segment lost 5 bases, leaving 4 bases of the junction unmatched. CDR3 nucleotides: TGTGCCAGCAGCGTGGGACAGGGGTTTGAAGCTTTCTTT. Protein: CASSVGQGFEAFF.

CDR3 amino acids: CASSLVIGGRGEAFF. Written as DNA, the CDR3 is TGTGCCAGCAGCTTAGTAATCGGAGGTCGGGGGGAAGCTTTCTTT. The rearrangement joins TRBV7-9 to TRBJ1-1; a possible D gene is TRBD1 (5 bases). This CDR3 is built from 15 residues. Trimming took 1 base from V and 8 from J, leaving 17 bases between them. Looked up from germline, CDR1 is SEHNR and CDR2 is FQNEAQ (reference sequence).

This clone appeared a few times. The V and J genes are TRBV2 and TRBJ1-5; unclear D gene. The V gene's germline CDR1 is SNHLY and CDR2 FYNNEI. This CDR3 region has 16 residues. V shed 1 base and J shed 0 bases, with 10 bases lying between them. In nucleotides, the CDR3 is TGTGCCAGCAGTGAAGGGGCCCCCTATAGCAATCAGCCCCAGCATTTT. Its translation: CASSEGAPYSNQPQHF.

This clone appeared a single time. CDR3 region: CASSAGVRDEQYF. DNA of the CDR3: TGTGCCAGCAGCGCAGGGGTCAGGGACGAGCAGTACTTC. The chain employs TRBV7-6 and TRBJ2-7; the D gene is possibly TRBD1 (6 bases). Trimming pared 5 bases from V and 5 bases from J, leaving 13 bases between. From germline, CDR1 is SGHVS and CDR2 FNYEAQ. The CDR3 runs to 13 residues.

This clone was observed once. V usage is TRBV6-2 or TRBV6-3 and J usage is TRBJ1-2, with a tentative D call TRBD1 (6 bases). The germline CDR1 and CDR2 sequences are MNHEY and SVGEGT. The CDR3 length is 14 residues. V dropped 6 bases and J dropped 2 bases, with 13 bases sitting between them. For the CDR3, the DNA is TGTGCCAGCAGCGCTCTCAGGGGCAACTATGGCTACACCTTC. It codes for CASSALRGNYGYTF.

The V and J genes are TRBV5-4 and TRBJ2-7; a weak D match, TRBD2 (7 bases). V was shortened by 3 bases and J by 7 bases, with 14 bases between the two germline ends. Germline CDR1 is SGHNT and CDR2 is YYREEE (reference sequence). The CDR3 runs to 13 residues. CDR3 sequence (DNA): TGTGCCAGCAGCTCCCCCGGGGGGCGAGAGCAGTACTTC. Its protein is CASSSPGGREQYF.

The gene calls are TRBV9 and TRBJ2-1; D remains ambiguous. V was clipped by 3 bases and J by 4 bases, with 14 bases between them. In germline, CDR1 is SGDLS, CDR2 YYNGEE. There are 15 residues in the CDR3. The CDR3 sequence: CASSAAGKQYNEQFF. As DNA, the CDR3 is TGTGCCAGCAGCGCCGCAGGAAAACAGTACAATGAGCAGTTCTTC.

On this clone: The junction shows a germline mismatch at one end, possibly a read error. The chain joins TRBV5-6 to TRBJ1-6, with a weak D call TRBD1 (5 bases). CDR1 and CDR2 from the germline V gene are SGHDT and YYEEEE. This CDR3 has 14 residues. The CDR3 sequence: CVSSLDGAGSPLHF. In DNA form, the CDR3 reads TGTGTCAGCAGCTTGGATGGGGCAGGGTCACCCCTCCACTTT.

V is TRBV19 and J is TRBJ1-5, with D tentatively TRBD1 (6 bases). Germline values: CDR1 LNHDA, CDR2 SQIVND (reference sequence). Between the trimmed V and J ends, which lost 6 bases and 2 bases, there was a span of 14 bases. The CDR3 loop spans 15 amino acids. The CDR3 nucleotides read TGTGCCAGTAGAACCGGGCCAGGGGGCAATCAGCCCCAGCATTTT. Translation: CASRTGPGGNQPQHF. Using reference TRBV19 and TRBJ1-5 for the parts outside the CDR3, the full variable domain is DGGITQSPKYLFRKEGQNVTLSCEQNLNHDAMYWYRQDPGQGLRLIYYSQIVNDFQKGDIAEGYSVSREKKESFPLTVTSAQKNPTAFYLCASRTGPGGNQPQHFGDGTRLSIL.

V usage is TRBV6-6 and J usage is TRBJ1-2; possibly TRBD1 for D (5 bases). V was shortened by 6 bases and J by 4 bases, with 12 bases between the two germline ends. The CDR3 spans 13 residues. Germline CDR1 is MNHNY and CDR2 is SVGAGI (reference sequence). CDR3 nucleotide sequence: TGTGCCAGCAGGGCCTCCGGGGGCTATGGCTACACCTTC. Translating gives CASRASGGYGYTF.

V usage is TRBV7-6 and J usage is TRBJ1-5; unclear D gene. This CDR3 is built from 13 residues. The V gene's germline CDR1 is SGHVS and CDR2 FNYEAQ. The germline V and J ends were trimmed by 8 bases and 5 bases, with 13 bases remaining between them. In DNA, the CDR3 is TGTGCCAGCGCATCGGAGGTATATCAGCCCCAGCATTTT. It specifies CASASEVYQPQHF.